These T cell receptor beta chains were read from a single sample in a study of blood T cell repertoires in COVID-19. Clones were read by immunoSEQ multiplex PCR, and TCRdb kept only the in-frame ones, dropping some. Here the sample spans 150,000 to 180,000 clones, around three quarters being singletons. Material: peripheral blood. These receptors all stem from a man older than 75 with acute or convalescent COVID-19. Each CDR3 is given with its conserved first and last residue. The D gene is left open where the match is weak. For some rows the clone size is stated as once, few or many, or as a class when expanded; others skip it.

CASIGGANTEAFF,TGCGCCAGCATCGGAGGGGCGAACACTGAAGCTTTCTTT,TRBV10-1,once,NA,TRBJ1-1
CASSPSGGANQPQHF,TGTGCCAGCTCACCGAGTGGGGGGGCCAATCAGCCCCAGCATTTT,TRBV18,NA,NA,TRBJ1-5
CASSLAGEQYF,TGTGCCAGCAGCCTAGCGGGCGAGCAGTACTTC,TRBV3-1/TRBV3-2,NA,TRBD2,TRBJ2-7
CASSLPGGYGYTF,TGTGCCAGCAGCTTACCAGGGGGCTATGGCTACACCTTC,TRBV11-3,NA,TRBD1,TRBJ1-2
CASSPTGNGYTF,TGTGCCAGCAGCCCGACAGGGAATGGCTACACCTTC,TRBV12-3/TRBV12-4,NA,TRBD1,TRBJ1-2
CASSDSWRGDSYEQYF,TGTGCCAGCAGTGATTCTTGGCGGGGGGACTCCTACGAGCAGTACTTC,TRBV2,NA,TRBD2,TRBJ2-7
CASSGGRDGGTNEQFF,TGTGCCAGCAGCGGGGGGAGGGACGGCGGAACCAATGAGCAGTTCTTC,TRBV7-2,NA,TRBD2,TRBJ2-1
CASSPQGAKGNTIYF,TGTGCCAGCAGCCCACAGGGGGCGAAGGGAAACACCATATATTTT,TRBV3-1/TRBV3-2,NA,TRBD1,TRBJ1-3
CASHRGPLDGYTF,TGTGCCAGCCACAGGGGTCCCCTTGACGGCTACACCTTC,TRBV6-5,NA,TRBD1,TRBJ1-2
CASSYRVTGELFF,TGTGCCAGCAGCTACAGGGTAACCGGGGAGCTGTTTTTT,TRBV7-3,NA,NA,TRBJ2-2
CASSQARAVDEQYF,TGTGCCAGCAGCCAAGCCAGGGCGGTCGACGAGCAGTACTTC,TRBV3-1/TRBV3-2,NA,NA,TRBJ2-7